Listed below are T cell receptor beta chains from one sample, sequenced in a study of T cell changes during pregnancy in multiple sclerosis. The protocol was immunoSEQ multiplex PCR, while the TCRdb copy is restricted to in-frame clones and leaves out a portion. Here the sample spans nearly 40,000 clones, around nine tenths being singletons. The sample here was CD4+ T cells from peripheral blood mononuclear cells, taken before pregnancy. These receptors were collected from a female donor with multiple sclerosis, enrolled in a pregnancy study. CDR3s include the opening cysteine and the closing phenylalanine or tryptophan. The order of the fields is CDR3 protein, V gene, D gene. A D gene is named only where the DNA matches it firmly.

CASNQDRSYEQYF | TRBV6-1 | TRBD1
CASSQVGGVAGQPQHF | TRBV28 | NA
CASSTGTSGTYNEQFF | TRBV7-2 | TRBD2
CAISDSTAGGPYEQYF | TRBV10-3 | TRBD2
CASSRAYNEQFF | TRBV25-1 | NA
CASSALSSGNTIYF | TRBV9 | NA
CASSQAAGADEKLFF | TRBV4-2 | NA
CASGLTGGFSYEQYF | TRBV27 | TRBD1
CASSIRDGPQHF | TRBV19 | NA
CASRSLPNNEQFF | TRBV2 | NA
CASSLSLAGSRTQYF | TRBV27 | TRBD2
CASSLAGLASDTQYF | TRBV5-1 | TRBD2
CATFDRAGLNTEAFF | TRBV6-1 | TRBD1
CASSILSGNTIYF | TRBV19 | NA
CSVDRTGSEAFF | TRBV29-1 | TRBD1
CASSPQTGRTDTQYF | TRBV9 | NA
CASSFFGTSGIGTGELFF | TRBV27 | TRBD2
CASSRLLNTEAFF | TRBV28 | NA
CASSLAGRDSKNEQFF | TRBV7-6 | NA
CASSPSIPGTSSNEQFF | TRBV7-9 | TRBD2